Listed here are 31 T cell receptor beta chains from one sample, sequenced in a study of graft-versus-host responses after intestinal transplantation. For these TCRs, the target antigens are not known. Some clones are missing from TCRdb's copy, which holds only in-frame ones; the method was immunoSEQ multiplex PCR. The sample records around 100,000 clones, about 90% being singletons. Specimen: unstimulated CD4+ T cells sorted from spleen or lymph node cells, collected before intestinal transplant. The receptor set was obtained from a human donor who received an intestinal transplant.

The V call is TRBV25-1, the J call TRBJ2-7, with unresolved D. Per the germline V gene, CDR1 is MGHDK and CDR2 is SYGVNS. The CDR3 contains 12 residues. The V and J ends lost 5 bases and 4 bases respectively, with 9 bases between them. The CDR3 DNA sequence: TGTGCCAGCAGTTTTTCCGGTTACGAGCAGTACTTC. Translated, it gives CASSFSGYEQYF.

This clone occurred a few times. The chain employs TRBV6-1 and TRBJ2-7; D ambiguous. Germline CDR1 is MNHNS and CDR2 is SASEGT. Between the trimmed V and J ends, which lost 6 bases and 5 bases, there was a span of 11 bases. CDR3 length equals 12 residues. Here the CDR3 DNA reads TGTGCCAGCAGCTTCCTGATTCACGAGCAGTACTTC. This translates into CASSFLIHEQYF.

The V gene is TRBV4-1, the J gene TRBJ2-7; D is perhaps TRBD1 (6 bases). Germline loops: CDR1 MGHRA, CDR2 YSYEKL. This CDR3 has 16 amino acids. Trimming left V 1 base short and J 2 bases short, with 15 bases between. This chain's CDR3 is CASSQGGQLLPYEQYF. The CDR3 nucleotides read TGCGCCAGCAGCCAAGGCGGACAGCTCCTCCCCTACGAGCAGTACTTC.

This clone has only one observation. The rearrangement uses TRBV29-1 and TRBJ1-1, with TRBD1 matching over 9 bases. This CDR3 spans 13 amino acids. The germline V gene encodes CDR1 SQVTM and CDR2 ANQGSEA. Germline trimming cut 3 bases from V and 8 bases from J; bases unmatched to any gene: 7. For the CDR3, the DNA is TGCAGCGTTGATACAGGGGGCGAAATAGAAGCTTTCTTT. Translated, it gives CSVDTGGEIEAFF.

In DNA form, the CDR3 reads TGTGCCAGTAGTATTGAACAGGGGGCCTATCCATATAGCAATCAGCCCCAGCATTTT. Amino acid sequence: CASSIEQGAYPYSNQPQHF. The chain joins TRBV19 to TRBJ1-5; 9 bases are a match to TRBD1. Germline V gene lookup returns CDR1 LNHDA and CDR2 SQIVND (reference sequence). CDR3 length: 19 amino acids. With V trimmed by 3 bases and J by 0 bases, 12 bases remained unmatched.

V usage is TRBV11-3 and J usage is TRBJ2-5; the match to TRBD2 covers 7 bases. Germline V lookup: CDR1 SGHNT, CDR2 YENEEA. The CDR3 runs 13 residues. The V gene end was trimmed by 5 bases and the J gene end by 5 bases; junction bases not matched to a gene: 5. CDR3 sequence (DNA): TGTGCCAGCAGCCACCGGGGGGTGGAGACCCAGTACTTC. This encodes CASSHRGVETQYF.

The rearrangement links TRBV19 to TRBJ2-1; D remains unclear. The CDR3 totals 14 residues. Trimming shortened V by 3 bases and J by 5 bases, and 11 bases separated the two germline ends. Germline CDR1 reads LNHDA; CDR2 reads SQIVND (reference sequence). CDR3 protein: CASSITNQNNEQFF. For the CDR3, the DNA is TGTGCCAGTAGTATCACCAACCAGAACAATGAGCAGTTCTTC.

This clone was detected once. J is TRBJ1-5 and V is TRBV19; D is unresolved. The CDR3 runs 16 residues. V was cut by 2 bases and J by 2 bases, with 13 bases left in between. Germline CDR1 and CDR2: LNHDA and SQIVND (reference sequence). The CDR3 sequence is CASSISTVSGNQPQHF. CDR3 nucleotide sequence: TGTGCCAGTAGTATATCGACGGTGAGCGGCAATCAGCCCCAGCATTTT.

This chain connects TRBV2 to TRBJ1-6; D is unresolved. The CDR3 is made up of 14 amino acids. V lost 5 bases, J lost 7 bases, and 12 bases lay in between. Germline CDR1 reads SNHLY; CDR2 reads FYNNEI. CDR3 amino acids: CASSLSRGNSPLHF. The CDR3 nucleotides read TGTGCCAGCAGTTTGTCACGGGGAAATTCACCCCTCCACTTT.

The V gene is TRBV12-5, the J gene TRBJ2-2; 11 bases are shared with TRBD2. Germline-derived CDR1 and CDR2 are LGHNT and FRNRAP. CDR3 length equals 17 residues. The V segment lost 4 bases and the J segment 1 base; nucleotides outside the gene matches: 5. CDR3 sequence reads: CASGSGGTSGNTGELFF. The CDR3 nucleotides are TGTGCTAGTGGTTCCGGGGGGACTAGCGGGAACACCGGGGAGCTGTTTTTT. Together with reference TRBV12-5 and TRBJ2-2, the CDR3 gives the full variable domain: DARVTQTPRHKVTEMGQEVTMRCQPILGHNTVFWYRQTMMQGLELLAYFRNRAPLDDSGMPKDRFSAEMPDATLATLKIQPSEPRDSAVYFCASGSGGTSGNTGELFFGEGSRLTVL.

The DNA of the CDR3 is TGTGCCAGCAGTCCCTTATATGGACTAGCGGGAGAGACCCAGTACTTC. The encoded protein is CASSPLYGLAGETQYF. The chain uses TRBV2 and TRBJ2-5, with TRBD2 matching over 11 bases. Germline V gene sequence: CDR1 SNHLY, CDR2 FYNNEI. Trimming cost V 5 bases and J 4 bases; bases outside gene matches: 9. The CDR3 runs to 16 residues.

V and J are TRBV7-2 and TRBJ2-3; D remains unclear. Germline CDR1 reads SGHTA; CDR2 reads FQGNSA. This CDR3 has 12 amino acids. The germline V and J ends were trimmed by 5 bases and 6 bases, with 9 bases remaining between them. The CDR3 region is CASSLVGDTQYF. CDR3 DNA sequence: TGTGCCAGCAGCCTGGTCGGGGATACGCAGTATTTT.

V is TRBV10-1 and J is TRBJ2-3; D tentatively reads TRBD1 or TRBD2 (5 bases each). V was cut by 1 base and J by 0 bases, with 5 bases left in between. The germline V gene has CDR1 WNHNN and CDR2 SYGVQD (reference sequence). The CDR3 sequence is 14 residues long. The chain's CDR3 is CASSEWGSTDTQYF. CDR3 DNA: TGCGCCAGCAGTGAGTGGGGGAGCACAGATACGCAGTATTTT.

The J gene is TRBJ2-1, the V gene TRBV29-1; the match to TRBD2 covers 9 bases. The CDR3 loop spans 14 amino acids. V lost 7 bases, J lost 2 bases, and 6 bases stayed unmatched. Germline CDR1 is SQVTM and CDR2 is ANQGSEA. The CDR3 here is CSAPGTSPYNEQFF. The CDR3 coding sequence is TGCAGCGCCCCCGGGACTAGCCCCTACAATGAGCAGTTCTTC.

Notes on this clone: Other DNA sequences in the sample encode the same CDR3. V gene TRBV28 combines with J gene TRBJ2-7; 8 nucleotides match TRBD1. V lost 5 bases to trimming and J lost 7 bases; unmatched junction nucleotides: 10. Germline assignment: CDR1 MDHEN and CDR2 SYDVKM. This CDR3 contains 14 residues. The CDR3 DNA reads TGTGCCAGCAGTGCAGGGGGCCTAGATTATGAGCAGTACTTC. Translating gives CASSAGGLDYEQYF.

The rearrangement links TRBV19 to TRBJ2-3; no clear D gene. The germline CDR1 and CDR2 sequences are LNHDA and SQIVND (reference sequence). The CDR3 is 11 residues long. Trimming stripped 6 bases from V and 2 bases from J, with 3 bases between. In nucleotides, the CDR3 is TGTGCCAGTAGGTCCACAGATACGCAGTATTTT. Translated: CASRSTDTQYF.

The V gene is TRBV5-1, the J gene TRBJ2-7; maybe TRBD1 (5 bases). V gave up 2 bases and J gave up 2 bases, with 11 bases separating them. The CDR3 extends over 14 amino acids. Germline V gene data show CDR1 as SGHRS and CDR2 as YFSETQ. CDR3 residues: CASSFTSGTYEQYF. For the CDR3, the DNA is TGCGCCAGCAGCTTTACCTCAGGGACCTACGAGCAGTACTTC.

V gene TRBV4-1 combines with J gene TRBJ1-1; D is ambiguous. The germline V and J ends were trimmed by 0 bases and 5 bases, with 13 bases remaining between them. CDR3 length: 15 amino acids. Looked up from germline, CDR1 is MGHRA and CDR2 is YSYEKL. The CDR3 reads CASSQEGPVWTEAFF. The CDR3 coding sequence is TGCGCCAGCAGCCAAGAGGGCCCCGTCTGGACTGAAGCTTTCTTT.

The chain couples TRBV5-1 to TRBJ2-3; a possible D gene is TRBD1 (7 bases). V gave up 4 bases and J gave up 2 bases, with 17 bases separating them. This CDR3 comprises 16 residues. Per the germline V gene, CDR1 is SGHRS and CDR2 is YFSETQ. The CDR3 loop reads CASSPEGGQNTDTQYF. The CDR3 DNA reads as TGCGCCAGCAGCCCGGAGGGGGGACAGAACACAGATACGCAGTATTTT.

This clone was picked up one time. The chain joins TRBV7-3 to TRBJ2-7; D is unclear. CDR3 length: 16 residues. The V end lost 2 bases, the J end lost 1 base, and 15 bases lay between the germline ends. Germline CDR1 reads SGHTA; CDR2 reads FQGTGA. The CDR3 sequence: CASSLYPTPTSYEQYF. CDR3 nucleotides: TGTGCCAGCAGCTTATACCCGACCCCTACTTCCTACGAGCAGTACTTC.

This chain links TRBV5-1 with TRBJ2-1, with 15 bases aligning to TRBD2. The V segment lost 0 bases and the J segment 7 bases; nucleotides outside the gene matches: 5. Germline V lookup: CDR1 SGHRS, CDR2 YFSETQ. CDR3 length: 17 residues. The chain's CDR3 is CASSLGTGTSGRNEQFF. In DNA form, the CDR3 reads TGCGCCAGCAGCTTGGGTACCGGGACTAGCGGGAGGAATGAGCAGTTCTTC. Complete variable domain (other parts from reference TRBV5-1 and TRBJ2-1): KAGVTQTPRYLIKTRGQQVTLSCSPISGHRSVSWYQQTPGQGLQFLFEYFSETQRNKGNFPGRFSGRQFSNSRSEMNVSTLELGDSALYLCASSLGTGTSGRNEQFFGPGTRLTVL.

The V and J genes are TRBV10-2 and TRBJ1-5, with a possible D match to TRBD1 (5 bases). Germline V lookup: CDR1 WSHSY, CDR2 SAAADI. The CDR3 has 14 residues. Trimming took 4 bases from V and 1 from J, leaving 8 bases between them. The CDR3 protein is CASSVGGSNQPQHF. The CDR3 DNA follows: TGCGCCAGCAGTGTCGGGGGAAGCAATCAGCCCCAGCATTTT.

CDR3 protein: CASSLDRTDTQYF. For the CDR3, the DNA is TGTGCCAGCAGCTTGGATCGAACAGATACGCAGTATTTT. The genes are TRBV5-6 and TRBJ2-3; D is uncertain. This CDR3 has 13 amino acids. V lost 0 bases to trimming and J lost 3 bases, with 5 bases between them. Germline values: CDR1 SGHDT, CDR2 YYEEEE.

V is TRBV9 and J is TRBJ1-6; maybe TRBD1 (5 bases). From germline, CDR1 is SGDLS and CDR2 YYNGEE. The CDR3 totals 14 residues. The ends were cut back, 0 bases at V and 8 bases at J, with 9 bases in the middle. The CDR3 protein is CASSVAGGHSPLHF. The CDR3 DNA reads TGTGCCAGCAGCGTAGCCGGGGGTCATTCACCCCTCCACTTT.

This clone was seen just once. The V and J genes are TRBV9 and TRBJ2-5, with 14 bases matching TRBD2. Looked up from germline, CDR1 is SGDLS and CDR2 is YYNGEE. With 0 bases clipped from V and 3 bases from J, the junction kept 4 bases outside the gene matches. This CDR3 is 17 amino acids long. The CDR3 loop is CASSVGPGLAGEETQYF. The CDR3 DNA is TGTGCCAGCAGCGTAGGGCCGGGACTAGCGGGGGAAGAGACCCAGTACTTC.

This clone has only a few counts. The chain uses TRBV6-1 and TRBJ2-5; D gene uncertain. Trimming pared 5 bases from V and 5 bases from J, leaving 6 bases between. Germline CDR1 MNHNS, CDR2 SASEGT. This CDR3 spans 11 amino acids. The CDR3 protein is CASSYGETQYF. As DNA, the CDR3 is TGTGCCAGCAGTTACGGGGAGACCCAGTACTTC.

The rearrangement links TRBV5-5 to TRBJ1-2; 9 bases agree with TRBD1. The CDR3 runs to 14 residues. Germline V gene lookup returns CDR1 SGHKS and CDR2 YYEKEE (reference sequence). Trimming took 2 bases from V and 5 from J; bases not matched to a gene: 4. CDR3 amino acids: CASSFGTGFYGYTF. CDR3 DNA sequence: TGTGCCAGCAGCTTCGGGACAGGGTTTTATGGCTACACCTTC.

This chain links TRBV2 with TRBJ1-2, with 8 bases aligning to TRBD1. The CDR3 is made up of 16 amino acids. With V trimmed by 10 bases and J by 8 bases, 21 bases remained unmatched. The germline V gene encodes CDR1 SNHLY and CDR2 FYNNEI. The CDR3 DNA follows: TGTGCCACCCTAGCCGGGACAGGTGTGACCCGACGAGGCTACACCTTC. It is translated as CATLAGTGVTRRGYTF.

The chain carries TRBV5-1 and TRBJ2-3, with D possibly TRBD1 on 5 matching bases. The germline V and J ends were trimmed by 2 bases and 5 bases, with 9 bases remaining between them. This CDR3 has 13 residues. Germline V gene data show CDR1 as SGHRS and CDR2 as YFSETQ. CDR3 nucleotides: TGCGCCAGCAGCTTCGGACACCTAGATACGCAGTATTTT. Residues: CASSFGHLDTQYF.

The rearrangement links TRBV6-5 to TRBJ1-1; the match to TRBD1 covers 7 bases. The CDR3 extends over 13 amino acids. Germline assignment: CDR1 MNHEY and CDR2 SVGAGI. The J segment lost 0 bases and the V segment lost 5 bases, leaving 0 bases of the junction unmatched. This chain's CDR3 is CASSGQVNTEAFF. The DNA of the CDR3 is TGTGCCAGCAGTGGACAGGTGAACACTGAAGCTTTCTTT.

This clone was recorded a few times. A much larger clone sits a single nucleotide away, making a read error possible. In the same sample, other DNA sequences code for this CDR3. This rearrangement joins TRBV5-1 to TRBJ1-2; 7 nucleotides line up with TRBD1. The V gene's germline CDR1 is SGHRS and CDR2 YFSETQ. The J segment lost 8 bases and the V segment lost 4 bases, leaving 17 bases of the junction unmatched. The CDR3 runs 16 residues. CDR3 protein: CASSLPNRGGEDGYTF. The CDR3 coding sequence is TGCGCCAGCAGCCTACCTAACAGGGGTGGGGAAGACGGCTACACCTTC.